This TCR beta chain was recorded in a study of shared clonotypes between healthy human individuals. Study background: The cohort had a couple of women and a few men, ages 18 to 49.

The study enrolled healthy HIV-negative adults without recent acute infections or vaccinations as donors. The authors divided CD4+ cells into CD45RA+ naive and CD45RA-negative memory subsets. Clones were sequenced by immunoSEQ multiplex PCR, and TCRdb holds only the in-frame ones, with some missing. The sample comprises some 980,000 clones, over 75% of which are singletons, and approximately 1.5% rests with the top ten. Trimming stripped 6 bases from V and 5 bases from J, with 10 bases between. Germline V gene data show CDR1 as SNHLY and CDR2 as FYNNEI. This CDR3 is 12 amino acids long. This chain uses TRBV2 with TRBJ1-2, with D maybe TRBD1 (5 bases). The origin of this receptor is a man between 18 and 35 years old in good health. Sequenced: memory CD4+ T cells sorted from blood. The sample's subset: CD45RA-negative fraction. The CDR3 reads CASRDNSYGYTF. The CDR3, as DNA: TGTGCCAGCAGGGACAACTCATATGGCTACACCTTC.